Listed below are T cell receptor beta chains from one sample, sequenced in a study of blood T cell repertoires in COVID-19. Method: immunoSEQ multiplex PCR; TCRdb's copy keeps in-frame clones and lacks some. The repertoire holds 150,000 to 200,000 clones, with around 90% as singletons. Material: peripheral blood. All receptors derive from a man aged 55 to 70 with acute or convalescent COVID-19. Both conserved end residues are part of each CDR3. The D gene is left open where the match is weak. The size entry is marked missing in some rows and otherwise reads once, few, many or a size class.

>.|TRBV5-1|.|TRBJ1-5
CASSLGTGNQPQHF
TGCGCCAGCAGCTTGGGTACAGGCAATCAGCCCCAGCATTTT
>.|TRBV29-1|.|TRBJ1-3
CSGDSGDGNTIYF
TGCAGCGGGGACTCTGGTGATGGGAACACCATATATTTT
>.|TRBV24-1|.|TRBJ1-4
CATSDPPGGGYEKLFF
TGTGCCACCAGTGACCCTCCCGGCGGGGGGTATGAAAAACTGTTTTTT
>few|TRBV19|.|TRBJ1-5
CASSIENSNNQPQHF
TGTGCCAGTAGTATAGAAAACAGTAACAATCAGCCCCAGCATTTT
>.|TRBV3-1/TRBV3-2|.|TRBJ2-6
CASSPRPDLTGANVLTF
TGTGCCAGCAGCCCTCGTCCGGACTTAACTGGGGCCAACGTCCTGACTTTC
>.|TRBV6-2/TRBV6-3|TRBD2|TRBJ2-5
CASSYSSLSGGQETQYF
TGTGCCAGCAGTTACTCGTCCCTTAGCGGGGGACAAGAGACCCAGTACTTC
>.|TRBV5-5|.|TRBJ1-4
CASSVNSWTNEKLFF
TGTGCCAGCAGCGTGAACAGTTGGACTAATGAAAAACTGTTTTTT
>.|TRBV19|.|TRBJ2-7
CATGPGLEQYF
TGTGCCACTGGTCCGGGTCTCGAGCAGTACTTC
>.|TRBV6-5|.|TRBJ1-4
CASMRENEKLFF
TGTGCCAGCATGAGAGAAAATGAAAAACTGTTTTTT
>.|TRBV7-8|.|TRBJ1-2
CASSLDTVGYTF
TGTGCCAGCAGCTTAGATACAGTGGGCTACACCTTC
>.|TRBV18|TRBD1|TRBJ1-1
CASTGTGNTEAFF
TGTGCCAGCACCGGGACAGGGAACACTGAAGCTTTCTTT
>.|TRBV14|.|TRBJ2-7
CASSQVHRGDEQYF
TGTGCCAGCAGCCAAGTGCATAGGGGCGACGAGCAGTACTTC
>.|TRBV30|.|TRBJ1-3
CAWSQQNTNTIYF
TGTGCCTGGAGTCAACAGAACACAAACACCATATATTTT
>.|TRBV4-2|.|TRBJ1-3
CASSPLGGAVAGNTIYF
TGTGCCAGCAGCCCCCTCGGCGGGGCCGTGGCTGGAAACACCATATATTTT
>few|TRBV19|.|TRBJ1-6
CASSIDGEPLHF
TGTGCCAGTAGTATCGACGGAGAACCCCTCCACTTT
>.|TRBV6-4|TRBD2|TRBJ2-3
CASSDSPGGLATQYF
TGTGCCAGCAGTGATTCCCCGGGGGGGCTGGCTACGCAGTATTTT
>.|TRBV7-9|.|TRBJ2-3
CASSRRGTDTQYF
TGTGCCAGCAGCCGTAGGGGGACAGATACGCAGTATTTT
>.|TRBV25-1|.|TRBJ1-2
CASITGSNVYGYTF
TGTGCCAGCATTACGGGATCTAACGTCTATGGCTACACCTTC
>once|TRBV19|.|TRBJ1-2
CASGDINYGYTF
TGTGCCAGCGGAGATATTAACTATGGCTACACCTTC
>.|TRBV2|TRBD1|TRBJ1-6
CASSLGQGDNNSPLHF
TGTGCCAGCAGTCTCGGACAGGGAGACAATAATTCACCCCTCCACTTT
>.|TRBV10-3|.|TRBJ2-7
CAISESPPRDFGEQYF
TGTGCCATCAGTGAGTCACCCCCCCGGGACTTTGGGGAGCAGTACTTC
>.|TRBV9|TRBD1|TRBJ1-6
CASTKGQGNSPLHF
TGTGCCAGCACTAAGGGACAGGGGAATTCACCCCTCCACTTT
>.|TRBV29-1|TRBD1|TRBJ1-2
CSVRMTGDNYGYTF
TGCAGCGTCCGGATGACAGGGGATAACTATGGCTACACCTTC
>.|TRBV7-7|.|TRBJ2-5
CASSLGPRGVGETQYF
TGTGCCAGCAGCTTAGGCCCCAGGGGGGTAGGAGAGACCCAGTACTTC
>.|TRBV30|.|TRBJ1-3
CAWSQGRVNDGSGNTIYF
TGTGCCTGGAGTCAGGGCAGGGTTAACGACGGGTCTGGAAACACCATATATTTT
>few|TRBV2|.|TRBJ1-2
CASSRNPRGSYGYTF
TGTGCCAGCAGTCGTAACCCTAGGGGCAGCTATGGCTACACCTTC
>.|TRBV5-6|.|TRBJ1-2
CASSLYRGEMNGYTF
TGTGCCAGCAGCTTGTACCGGGGAGAGATGAATGGCTACACCTTC
>.|TRBV19|.|TRBJ2-1
CASSNSGSAEQFF
TGTGCCAGTAGTAATTCGGGGTCAGCTGAGCAGTTCTTC
>.|TRBV4-3|.|TRBJ1-2
CASSQDTGQIYGYTF
TGCGCCAGCAGCCAAGACACAGGGCAGATCTATGGCTACACCTTC
>.|TRBV19|TRBD1|TRBJ1-6
CASSTTGGNSPLHF
TGTGCCAGTAGTACCACAGGGGGTAATTCACCCCTCCACTTT
>few|TRBV5-1|TRBD1|TRBJ1-6
CASSHTGDSPLHF
TGCGCCAGCAGCCACACAGGGGATTCACCCCTCCACTTT
>.|TRBV13|TRBD1|TRBJ1-1
CASRGDRDTEAFF
TGTGCCAGCAGAGGGGACAGGGACACTGAAGCTTTCTTT
>.|TRBV11-2|.|TRBJ1-2
CASSLSHTF
TGTGCCAGCAGCTTATCTCACACCTTC
>.|TRBV5-1|.|TRBJ1-6
CASSRGEGDSPLHF
TGCGCCAGCAGCCGCGGCGAAGGGGATTCACCCCTCCACTTT
>.|TRBV4-1|TRBD1|TRBJ1-3
CASGGTGGGWGNTIYF
TGCGCCAGCGGGGGGACAGGGGGCGGTTGGGGAAACACCATATATTTT
>.|TRBV7-3|TRBD1|TRBJ1-1
CASSSDRGGTEAFF
TGTGCCAGCAGCTCGGACAGGGGCGGCACTGAAGCTTTCTTT
>.|TRBV28|TRBD1|TRBJ1-1
CASRVTGNYGEAFF
TGTGCCAGCAGGGTGACAGGGAATTATGGTGAAGCTTTCTTT
>.|TRBV3-1/TRBV3-2|.|TRBJ1-2
CASSQDLGFKGVNGYTF
TGTGCCAGCAGCCAAGATCTAGGGTTTAAGGGGGTGAATGGCTACACCTTC
>.|TRBV18|TRBD1|TRBJ1-5
CASSPPGGGSNQPQHF
TGTGCCAGCTCACCACCAGGGGGCGGGAGCAATCAGCCCCAGCATTTT
>.|TRBV7-9|.|TRBJ2-3
CASSRRSGARSTDTQYF
TGTGCCAGCAGCAGAAGGTCAGGGGCTAGGAGCACAGATACGCAGTATTTT
>.|TRBV5-1|TRBD1|TRBJ1-2
CASSPGTGDVYGYTF
TGCGCCAGCAGCCCCGGGACAGGGGATGTATATGGCTACACCTTC
>.|TRBV18|TRBD2|TRBJ2-2
CASSPPRAGDNTGELFF
TGTGCCAGCTCACCACCTCGAGCGGGAGATAACACCGGGGAGCTGTTTTTT
>.|TRBV6-5|.|TRBJ1-6
CASTGSTAATSPLHF
TGTGCCAGCACCGGCTCGACAGCTGCGACTTCACCCCTCCACTTT
>.|TRBV4-1|.|TRBJ2-5
CASSQDILRFGETQYF
TGCGCCAGCAGCCAAGATATCCTGAGGTTTGGGGAGACCCAGTACTTC
>once|TRBV12-3/TRBV12-4|.|TRBJ2-5
CASSFDRRETQYF
TGTGCCAGCAGTTTCGACAGGCGGGAGACCCAGTACTTC
>few|TRBV29-1|.|TRBJ1-2
CSVATGPRGYTF
TGCAGCGTCGCGACAGGACCGAGGGGCTACACCTTC
>.|TRBV14|TRBD1|TRBJ2-1
CASSQYRGPYNEQFF
TGTGCCAGCAGCCAATATAGGGGGCCCTACAATGAGCAGTTCTTC
>.|TRBV5-4|.|TRBJ1-1
CASSSGREMNTEAFF
TGTGCCAGCAGCTCGGGACGGGAGATGAACACTGAAGCTTTCTTT
>.|TRBV19|TRBD1|TRBJ1-2
CASSIEVGTGDNYGYTF
TGTGCCAGTAGTATAGAGGTAGGGACAGGGGACAACTATGGCTACACCTTC
>.|TRBV10-3|TRBD2|TRBJ2-3
CAISASATSGRSTDTQYF
TGTGCCATCAGTGCCTCTGCGACTAGCGGGAGAAGCACAGATACGCAGTATTTT
>.|TRBV14|.|TRBJ1-3
CASSPLTGAGGNTIYF
TGTGCCAGCAGCCCATTGACAGGAGCCGGTGGAAACACCATATATTTT
>.|TRBV5-1|.|TRBJ2-7
CASSYLPGVYEQYF
TGCGCCAGCAGCTACTTACCAGGGGTCTACGAGCAGTACTTC